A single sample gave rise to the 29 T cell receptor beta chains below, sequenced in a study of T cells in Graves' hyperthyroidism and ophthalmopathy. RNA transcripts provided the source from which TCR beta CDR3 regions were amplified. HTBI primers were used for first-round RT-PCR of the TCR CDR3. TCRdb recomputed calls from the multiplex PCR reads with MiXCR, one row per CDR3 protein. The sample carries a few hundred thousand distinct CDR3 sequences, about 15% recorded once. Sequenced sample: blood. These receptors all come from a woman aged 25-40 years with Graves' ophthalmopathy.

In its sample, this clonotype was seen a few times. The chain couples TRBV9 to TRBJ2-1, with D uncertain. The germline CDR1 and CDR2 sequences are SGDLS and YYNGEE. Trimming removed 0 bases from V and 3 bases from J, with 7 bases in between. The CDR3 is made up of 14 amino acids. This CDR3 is CASSVDSLYNEQFF. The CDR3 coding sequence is TGTGCCAGCAGCGTAGATTCCCTCTACAATGAGCAGTTCTTC. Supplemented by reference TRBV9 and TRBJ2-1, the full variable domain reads DSGVTQTPKHLITATGQRVTLRCSPRSGDLSVYWYQQSLDQGLQFLIQYYNGEERAKGNILERFSAQQFPDLHSELNLSSLELGDSALYFCASSVDSLYNEQFFGPGTRLTVL.

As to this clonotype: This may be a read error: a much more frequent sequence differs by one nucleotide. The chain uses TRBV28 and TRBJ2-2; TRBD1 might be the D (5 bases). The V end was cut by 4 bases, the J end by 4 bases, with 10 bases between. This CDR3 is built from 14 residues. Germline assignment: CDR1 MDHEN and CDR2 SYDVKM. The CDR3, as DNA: TGTGCCAGCAGTTCCGCAGGGTCCACCGGGGAGCTGTTTTTT. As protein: CASSSAGSTGELFF.

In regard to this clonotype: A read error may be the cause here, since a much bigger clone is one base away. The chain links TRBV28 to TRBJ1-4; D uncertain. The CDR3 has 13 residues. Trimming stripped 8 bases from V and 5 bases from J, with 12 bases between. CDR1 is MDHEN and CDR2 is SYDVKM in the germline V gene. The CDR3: CASEGRLNEKLFF. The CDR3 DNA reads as TGTGCCAGCGAGGGCAGACTGAATGAAAAACTGTTTTTT.

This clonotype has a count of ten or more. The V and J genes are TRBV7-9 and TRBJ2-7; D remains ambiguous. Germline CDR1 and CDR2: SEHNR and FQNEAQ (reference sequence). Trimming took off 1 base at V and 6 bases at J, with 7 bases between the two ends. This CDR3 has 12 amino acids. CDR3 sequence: CASSLVGPEQYF. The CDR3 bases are TGTGCCAGCAGCTTAGTGGGCCCCGAGCAGTACTTC.

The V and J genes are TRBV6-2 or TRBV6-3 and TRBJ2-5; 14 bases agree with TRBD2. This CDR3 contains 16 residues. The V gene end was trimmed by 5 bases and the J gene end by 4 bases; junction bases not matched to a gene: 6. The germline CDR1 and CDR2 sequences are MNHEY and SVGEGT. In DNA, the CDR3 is TGTGCCAGCAGTGGACTAGCGGGGGGCGGGGGAGAGACCCAGTACTTC. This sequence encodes CASSGLAGGGGETQYF.

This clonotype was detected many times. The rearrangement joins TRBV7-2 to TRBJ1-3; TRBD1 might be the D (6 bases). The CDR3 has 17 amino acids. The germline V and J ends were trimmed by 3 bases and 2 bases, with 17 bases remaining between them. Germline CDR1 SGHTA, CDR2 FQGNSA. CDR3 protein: CASSFREQGFPGNTIYF. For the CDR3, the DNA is TGTGCCAGCAGCTTTCGAGAACAGGGCTTCCCTGGAAACACCATATATTTT.

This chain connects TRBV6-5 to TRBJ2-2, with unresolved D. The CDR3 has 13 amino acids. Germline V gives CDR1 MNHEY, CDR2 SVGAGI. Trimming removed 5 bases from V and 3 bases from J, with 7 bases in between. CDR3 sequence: CASSTQYTGELFF. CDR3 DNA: TGTGCCAGCAGTACACAGTACACCGGGGAGCTGTTTTTT.

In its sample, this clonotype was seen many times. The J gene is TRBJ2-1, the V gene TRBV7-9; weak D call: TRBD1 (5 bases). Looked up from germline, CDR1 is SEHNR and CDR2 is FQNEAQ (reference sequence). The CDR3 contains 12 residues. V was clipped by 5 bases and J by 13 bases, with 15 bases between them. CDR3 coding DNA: TGTGCCAGCAGCCCGAGGATACAGGAACAGTTCTTC. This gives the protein CASSPRIQEQFF.

CDR3 protein: CASSHGTAEAFF. Written as DNA, the CDR3 is TGTGCCAGCAGCCACGGGACAGCTGAAGCTTTCTTT. The chain couples TRBV6-1 to TRBJ1-1; 7 nucleotides line up with TRBD1. The trim removed 6 bases at V and 6 bases at J, leaving 4 bases unmatched. The V gene's germline CDR1 is MNHNS and CDR2 SASEGT. This CDR3 region has 12 residues.

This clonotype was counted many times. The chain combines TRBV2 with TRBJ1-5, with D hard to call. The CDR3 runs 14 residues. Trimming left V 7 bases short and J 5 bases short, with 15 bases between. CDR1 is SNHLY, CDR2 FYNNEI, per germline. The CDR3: CASTNGIGYQPQHF. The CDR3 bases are TGTGCCAGCACGAACGGGATCGGGTATCAGCCCCAGCATTTT.

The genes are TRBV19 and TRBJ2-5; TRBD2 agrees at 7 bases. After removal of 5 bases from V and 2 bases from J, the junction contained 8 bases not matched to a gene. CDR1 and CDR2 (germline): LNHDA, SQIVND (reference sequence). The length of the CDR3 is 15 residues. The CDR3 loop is CASSLAVGLQETQYF. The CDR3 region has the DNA TGTGCCAGTAGTCTAGCGGTGGGCCTACAAGAGACCCAGTACTTC.

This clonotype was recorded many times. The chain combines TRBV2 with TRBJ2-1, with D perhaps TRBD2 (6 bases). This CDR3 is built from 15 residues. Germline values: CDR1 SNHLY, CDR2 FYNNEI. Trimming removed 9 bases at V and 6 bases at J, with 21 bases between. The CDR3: CASIKSGLRSNEQFF. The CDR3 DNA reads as TGTGCCAGTATTAAGTCGGGACTCCGGTCCAATGAGCAGTTCTTC.

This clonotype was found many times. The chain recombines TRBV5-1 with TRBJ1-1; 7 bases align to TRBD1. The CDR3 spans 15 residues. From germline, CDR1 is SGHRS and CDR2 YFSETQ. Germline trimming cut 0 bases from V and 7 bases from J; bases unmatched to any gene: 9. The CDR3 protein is CASSLGFLGQNEAFF. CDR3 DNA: TGCGCCAGCAGCTTGGGTTTTTTGGGACAGAATGAAGCTTTCTTT. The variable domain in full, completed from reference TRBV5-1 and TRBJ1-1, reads KAGVTQTPRYLIKTRGQQVTLSCSPISGHRSVSWYQQTPGQGLQFLFEYFSETQRNKGNFPGRFSGRQFSNSRSEMNVSTLELGDSALYLCASSLGFLGQNEAFFGQGTRLTVV.

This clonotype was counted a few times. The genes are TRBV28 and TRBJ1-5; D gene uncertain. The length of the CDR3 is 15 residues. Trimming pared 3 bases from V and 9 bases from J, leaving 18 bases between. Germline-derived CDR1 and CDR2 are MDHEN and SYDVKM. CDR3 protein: CASSFELPRIGPQHF. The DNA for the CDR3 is TGTGCCAGCAGTTTTGAACTCCCGAGAATCGGGCCCCAGCATTTT.

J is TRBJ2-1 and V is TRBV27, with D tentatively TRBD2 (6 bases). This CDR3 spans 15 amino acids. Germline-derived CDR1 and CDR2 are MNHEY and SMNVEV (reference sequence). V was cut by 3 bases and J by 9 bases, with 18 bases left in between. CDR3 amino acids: CASSLSSGGRREQFF. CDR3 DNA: TGTGCCAGCAGTTTGTCGTCCGGGGGACGGCGTGAGCAGTTCTTC.

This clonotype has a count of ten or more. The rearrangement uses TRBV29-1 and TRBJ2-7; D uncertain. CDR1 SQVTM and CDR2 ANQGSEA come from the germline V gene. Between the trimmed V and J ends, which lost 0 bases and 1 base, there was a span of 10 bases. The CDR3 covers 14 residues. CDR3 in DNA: TGCAGCGTTGAAGATCCCAACAGTTCCTACGAGCAGTACTTC. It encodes CSVEDPNSSYEQYF.

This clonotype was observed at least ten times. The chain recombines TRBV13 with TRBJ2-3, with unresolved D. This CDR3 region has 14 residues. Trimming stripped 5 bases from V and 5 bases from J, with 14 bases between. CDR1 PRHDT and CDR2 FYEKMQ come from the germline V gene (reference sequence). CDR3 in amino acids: CASSPTHVGDTQYF. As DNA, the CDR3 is TGTGCCAGCAGCCCCACTCACGTAGGAGATACGCAGTATTTT.

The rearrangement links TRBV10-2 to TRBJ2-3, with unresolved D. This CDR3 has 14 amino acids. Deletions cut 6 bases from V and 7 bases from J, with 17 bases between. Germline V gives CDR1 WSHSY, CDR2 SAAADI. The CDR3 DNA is TGCGCCAGCAGCGGGTTCCCCCCTCGTAATACGCAGTATTTT. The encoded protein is CASSGFPPRNTQYF.

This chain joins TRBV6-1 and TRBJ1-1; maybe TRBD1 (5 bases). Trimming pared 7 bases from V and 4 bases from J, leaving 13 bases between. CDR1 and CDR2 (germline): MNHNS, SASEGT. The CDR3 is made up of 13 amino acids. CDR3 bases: TGTGCCAGCACTGGTGGAGGGGTCACTGAAGCTTTCTTT. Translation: CASTGGGVTEAFF.

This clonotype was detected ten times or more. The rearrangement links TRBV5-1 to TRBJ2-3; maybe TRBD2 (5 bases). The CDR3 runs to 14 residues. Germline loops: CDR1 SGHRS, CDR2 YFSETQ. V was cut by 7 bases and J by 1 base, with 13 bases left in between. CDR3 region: CASGVSEGTDTQYF. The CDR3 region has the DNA TGCGCCAGCGGAGTTAGCGAGGGCACAGATACGCAGTATTTT.

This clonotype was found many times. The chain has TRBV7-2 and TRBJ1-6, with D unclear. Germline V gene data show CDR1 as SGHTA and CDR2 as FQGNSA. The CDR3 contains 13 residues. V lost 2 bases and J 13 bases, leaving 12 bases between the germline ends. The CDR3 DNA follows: TGTGCCAGCAGCTTACAGAAGCAATCGCCCCTCCACTTT. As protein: CASSLQKQSPLHF.

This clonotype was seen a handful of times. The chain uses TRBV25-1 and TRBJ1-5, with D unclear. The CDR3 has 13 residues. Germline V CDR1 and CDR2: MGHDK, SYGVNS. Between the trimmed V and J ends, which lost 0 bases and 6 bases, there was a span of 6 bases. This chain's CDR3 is CASSEYGVQPQHF. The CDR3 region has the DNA TGTGCCAGCAGTGAATATGGGGTTCAGCCCCAGCATTTT.

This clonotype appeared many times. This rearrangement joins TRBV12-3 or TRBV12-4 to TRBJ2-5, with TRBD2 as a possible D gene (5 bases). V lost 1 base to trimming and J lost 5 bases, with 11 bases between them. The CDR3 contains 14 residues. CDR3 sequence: CASSLGGIEETQYF. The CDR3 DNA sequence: TGTGCCAGCAGTTTAGGAGGGATTGAGGAGACCCAGTACTTC.

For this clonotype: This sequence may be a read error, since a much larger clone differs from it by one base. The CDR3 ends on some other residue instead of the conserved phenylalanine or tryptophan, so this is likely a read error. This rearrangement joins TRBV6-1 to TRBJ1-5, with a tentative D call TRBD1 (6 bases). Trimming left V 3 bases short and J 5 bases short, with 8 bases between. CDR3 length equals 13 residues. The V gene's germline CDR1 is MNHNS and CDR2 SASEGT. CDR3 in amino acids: CASSETGDQPQHL. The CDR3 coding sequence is TGTGCCAGCAGTGAGACAGGTGATCAGCCCCAGCATCTT.

The CDR3 DNA is TGTGCCAGCAGCTCTAGGGGACCCTCTGGGGCCAACGTCCTGACTTTC. Translating gives CASSSRGPSGANVLTF. The gene calls are TRBV9 and TRBJ2-6, with D perhaps given as TRBD1 or TRBD2 (5 bases each). Trimming took off 4 bases at V and 0 bases at J, with 11 bases between the two ends. Germline CDR1 SGDLS, CDR2 YYNGEE. The CDR3 runs to 16 residues.

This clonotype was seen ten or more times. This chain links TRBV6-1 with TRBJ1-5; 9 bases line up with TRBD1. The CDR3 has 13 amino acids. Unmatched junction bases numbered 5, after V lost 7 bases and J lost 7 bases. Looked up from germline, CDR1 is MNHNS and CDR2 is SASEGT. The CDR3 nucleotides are TGTGCCAGCAATACAGGGGGCAGCCAGCCCCAGCATTTT. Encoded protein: CASNTGGSQPQHF.

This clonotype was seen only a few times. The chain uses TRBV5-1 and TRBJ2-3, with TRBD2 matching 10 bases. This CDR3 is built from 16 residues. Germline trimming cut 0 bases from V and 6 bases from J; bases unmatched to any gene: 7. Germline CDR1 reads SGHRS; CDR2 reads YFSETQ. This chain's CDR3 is CASSLGSGGSRDTQYF. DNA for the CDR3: TGCGCCAGCAGCTTGGGTAGCGGGGGGTCCCGGGATACGCAGTATTTT.

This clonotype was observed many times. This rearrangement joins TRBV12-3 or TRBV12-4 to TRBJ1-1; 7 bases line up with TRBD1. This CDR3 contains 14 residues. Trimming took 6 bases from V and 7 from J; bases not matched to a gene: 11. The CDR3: CASSSPRQGNEAFF. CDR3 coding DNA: TGTGCCAGCAGCTCTCCTCGACAGGGTAATGAAGCTTTCTTT.

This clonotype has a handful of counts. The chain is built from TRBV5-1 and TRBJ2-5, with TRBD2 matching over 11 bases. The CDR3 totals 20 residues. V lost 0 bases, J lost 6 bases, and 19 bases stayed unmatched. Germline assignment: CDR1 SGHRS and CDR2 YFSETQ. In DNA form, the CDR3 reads TGCGCCAGCAGCTTGGCCGGGACTAGCGGCGGAACAACCCTAGTAAAGACCCAGTACTTC. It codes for CASSLAGTSGGTTLVKTQYF. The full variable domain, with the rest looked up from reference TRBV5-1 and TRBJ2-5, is KAGVTQTPRYLIKTRGQQVTLSCSPISGHRSVSWYQQTPGQGLQFLFEYFSETQRNKGNFPGRFSGRQFSNSRSEMNVSTLELGDSALYLCASSLAGTSGGTTLVKTQYFGPGTRLLVL.